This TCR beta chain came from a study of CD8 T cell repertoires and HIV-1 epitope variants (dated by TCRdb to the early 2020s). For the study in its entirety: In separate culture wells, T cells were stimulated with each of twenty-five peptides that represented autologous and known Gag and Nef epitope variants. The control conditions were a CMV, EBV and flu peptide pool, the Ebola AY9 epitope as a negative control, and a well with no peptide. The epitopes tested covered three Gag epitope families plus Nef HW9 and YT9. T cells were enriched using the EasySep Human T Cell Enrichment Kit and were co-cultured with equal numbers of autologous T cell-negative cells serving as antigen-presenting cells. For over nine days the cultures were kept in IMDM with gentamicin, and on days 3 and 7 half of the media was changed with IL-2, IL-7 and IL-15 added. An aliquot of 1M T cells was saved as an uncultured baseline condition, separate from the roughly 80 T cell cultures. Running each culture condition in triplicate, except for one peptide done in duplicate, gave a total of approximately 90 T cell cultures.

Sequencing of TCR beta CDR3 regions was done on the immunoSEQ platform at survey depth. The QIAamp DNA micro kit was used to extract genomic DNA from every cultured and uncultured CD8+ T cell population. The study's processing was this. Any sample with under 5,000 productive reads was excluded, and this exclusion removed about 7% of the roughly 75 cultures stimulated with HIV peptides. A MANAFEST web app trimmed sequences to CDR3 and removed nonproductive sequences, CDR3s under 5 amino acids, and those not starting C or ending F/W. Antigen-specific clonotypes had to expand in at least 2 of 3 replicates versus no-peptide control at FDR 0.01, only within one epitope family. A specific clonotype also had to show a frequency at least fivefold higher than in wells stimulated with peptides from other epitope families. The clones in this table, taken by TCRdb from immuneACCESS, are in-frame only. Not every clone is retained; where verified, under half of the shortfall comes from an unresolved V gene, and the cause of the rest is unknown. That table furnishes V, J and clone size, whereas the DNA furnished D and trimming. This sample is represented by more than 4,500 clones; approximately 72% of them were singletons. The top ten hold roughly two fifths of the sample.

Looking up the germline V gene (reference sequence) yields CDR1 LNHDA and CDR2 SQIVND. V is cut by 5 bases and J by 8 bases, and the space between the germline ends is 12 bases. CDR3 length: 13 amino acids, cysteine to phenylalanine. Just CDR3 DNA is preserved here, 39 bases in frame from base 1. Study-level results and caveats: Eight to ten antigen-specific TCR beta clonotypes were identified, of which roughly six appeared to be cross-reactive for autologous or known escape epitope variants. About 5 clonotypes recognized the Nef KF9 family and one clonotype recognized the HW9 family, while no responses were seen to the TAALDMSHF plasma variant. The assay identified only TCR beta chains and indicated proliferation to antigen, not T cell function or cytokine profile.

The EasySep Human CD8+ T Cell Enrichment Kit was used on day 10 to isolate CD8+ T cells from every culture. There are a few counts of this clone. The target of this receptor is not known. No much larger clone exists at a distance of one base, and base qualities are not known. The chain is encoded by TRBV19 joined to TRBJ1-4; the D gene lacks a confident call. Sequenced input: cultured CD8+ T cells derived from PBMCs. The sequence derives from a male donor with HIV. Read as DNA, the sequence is TGTGCCAGTAGTGAATGGGAAGGGGAAAAACTGTTTTTT. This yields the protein CASSEWEGEKLFF. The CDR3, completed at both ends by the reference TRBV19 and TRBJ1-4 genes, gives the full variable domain DGGITQSPKYLFRKEGQNVTLSCEQNLNHDAMYWYRQDPGQGLRLIYYSQIVNDFQKGDIAEGYSVSREKKESFPLTVTSAQKNPTAFYLCASSEWEGEKLFFGSGTQLSVL.